The 26 T cell receptor beta chains in this list originate from one sample, sequenced in a study of response to subunit inactivated influenza vaccine. From the RT-PCR reads, TCRdb called clonotypes with MiXCR, one entry per CDR3 protein. The repertoire holds 500,000 to 550,000 distinct CDR3 sequences, with less than 8% as singletons. Sequenced material: PBMCs from blood, taken 23 to 25 months after vaccination. The receptors originated from a man between 50 and 69 years old who received an inactivated influenza vaccine.

The chain uses TRBV6-5 and TRBJ2-6, with 10 bases that match TRBD1. Germline values: CDR1 MNHEY, CDR2 SVGAGI. This CDR3 comprises 17 residues. V was clipped by 5 bases and J by 2 bases; unmatched bases: 6. The CDR3 is CASSTWTGGTGANVLTF. The CDR3, as DNA: TGTGCCAGCAGTACTTGGACAGGGGGTACTGGGGCCAACGTCCTGACTTTC.

There are many counts of this clonotype. DNA for the CDR3: TGTGCCTCCCGTGAGAGGGGGGGCGTCACCGGGGAGCTGTTTTTT. This gives the protein CASRERGGVTGELFF. The V call is TRBV10-3, the J call TRBJ2-2; TRBD2 is a possible D gene (7 bases). This CDR3 comprises 15 residues. Trimming removed 11 bases from V and 4 bases from J, with 20 bases in between. The germline V gene has CDR1 ENHRY and CDR2 SYGVKD.

The chain has TRBV19 and TRBJ2-2; D ambiguous. This CDR3 has 12 amino acids. V lost 4 bases and J 4 bases, leaving 4 bases between the germline ends. The germline CDR1 and CDR2 sequences are LNHDA and SQIVND (reference sequence). The CDR3 nucleotides read TGTGCCAGTAGTAAGATCACCGGGGAGCTGTTTTTT. Translated, it gives CASSKITGELFF.

The CDR3 loop is CSFVQLSTGELFF. CDR3 coding DNA: TGCAGCTTTGTGCAGCTTTCGACCGGGGAGCTGTTTTTT. This chain links TRBV29-1 with TRBJ2-2; D gene uncertain. Germline values: CDR1 SQVTM, CDR2 ANQGSEA. V was cut by 8 bases and J by 5 bases, with 15 bases left in between. This CDR3 is built from 13 residues.

This clonotype was picked up a small number of times. The chain has TRBV20-1 and TRBJ2-3, with D possibly matching TRBD2 (6 bases). This CDR3 contains 12 residues. Germline V gene lookup returns CDR1 DFQATT and CDR2 SNEGSKA (reference sequence). Between the trimmed V and J ends, which lost 4 bases and 4 bases, there was a span of 9 bases. CDR3 region: CSATSDSDTQYF. CDR3 nucleotide sequence: TGCAGTGCTACTAGCGACTCAGATACGCAGTATTTT.

The sample holds many counts of this clonotype. The genes are TRBV3-1 and TRBJ2-3; 7 nucleotides match TRBD2. Germline CDR1 LGHDT, CDR2 YNNKEL (reference sequence). Trimming removed 4 bases from V and 2 bases from J; junction bases left unmatched: 9. This CDR3 comprises 16 residues. In nucleotides, the CDR3 is TGTGCCAGCAGCCGCCGACTAGCTCCGTTCACAGATACGCAGTATTTT. Encoded protein: CASSRRLAPFTDTQYF.

This clonotype was counted between two and nine times. In nucleotides, the CDR3 is TGTGCCATCAGTGAGGCGGGACAGGGGGGAAAGACCCAGTACTTC. Amino acids: CAISEAGQGGKTQYF. V is TRBV10-3 and J is TRBJ2-5; 11 bases line up with TRBD1. The CDR3 totals 15 residues. The germline CDR1 and CDR2 sequences are ENHRY and SYGVKD. Trimming cost V 2 bases and J 6 bases; bases outside gene matches: 5.

This rearrangement joins TRBV24-1 to TRBJ1-5; TRBD1 might be the D (5 bases). The V end was cut by 5 bases, the J end by 0 bases, with 13 bases between. There are 16 residues in the CDR3. Germline V lookup: CDR1 KGHDR, CDR2 SFDVKD. This CDR3 reads CATSGPGHLSNQPQHF. CDR3 DNA sequence: TGTGCCACCAGTGGCCCAGGACACCTTAGCAATCAGCCCCAGCATTTT.

This clonotype was detected only a few times. J is TRBJ1-1 and V is TRBV5-1; TRBD1 might be the D (5 bases). The ends were cut back, 0 bases at V and 4 bases at J, with 10 bases in the middle. This CDR3 spans 14 amino acids. The germline gives CDR1 SGHRS, CDR2 YFSETQ. CDR3 protein: CASSLEGRSTEAFF. The CDR3 DNA reads TGCGCCAGCAGCTTGGAGGGGCGATCCACTGAAGCTTTCTTT.

This clonotype showed up many times. The gene calls are TRBV6-1 and TRBJ2-1; 7 nucleotides align to TRBD2. CDR3 size: 15 residues. The trim removed 6 bases at V and 1 base at J, leaving 6 bases unmatched. CDR1 and CDR2 from the germline V gene are MNHNS and SASEGT. Written as DNA, the CDR3 is TGTGCCAGCAGGGTCGCTAGCGGTTCCTACAATGAGCAGTTCTTC. Encoded protein: CASRVASGSYNEQFF.

V usage is TRBV7-2 and J usage is TRBJ2-5; D ambiguous. Trimming pared 2 bases from V and 5 bases from J, leaving 9 bases between. The germline V gene has CDR1 SGHTA and CDR2 FQGNSA. The CDR3 consists of 13 residues. CDR3: CASSLNPAETQYF. The CDR3 nucleotides are TGTGCCAGCAGCTTAAATCCGGCGGAGACCCAGTACTTC.

This clonotype was picked up a small number of times. The chain combines TRBV20-1 with TRBJ2-7; D might be TRBD1 or TRBD2, each matching 5 bases. V was trimmed by 3 bases and J by 1 base, leaving 25 bases between them. The CDR3 is made up of 18 amino acids. CDR1 is DFQATT, CDR2 SNEGSKA, per germline (reference sequence). The DNA for the CDR3 is TGCAGTGCTAGCGTTCGTGGGGCATCTAATTCGGGGTCCTACGAGCAGTACTTC. Protein product: CSASVRGASNSGSYEQYF.

This clonotype has just a few counts. The genes are TRBV7-2 and TRBJ2-5; D unresolved. V shed 0 bases and J shed 5 bases, with 13 bases lying between them. Germline CDR1 SGHTA, CDR2 FQGNSA. The CDR3 sequence is 15 residues long. CDR3 sequence (DNA): TGTGCCAGCAGCTTAGCATACTATAGCCAGGAGACCCAGTACTTC. It encodes CASSLAYYSQETQYF.

This clonotype has a count of ten or more. This chain joins TRBV10-3 and TRBJ2-2; no reliable D call. The CDR3 consists of 11 residues. V lost 6 bases, J lost 6 bases, and 5 bases lay in between. CDR1 is ENHRY, CDR2 SYGVKD, per germline. CDR3 in amino acids: CAIRGPGELFF. CDR3 DNA sequence: TGTGCCATCAGGGGCCCCGGGGAGCTGTTTTTT.

A few counts support this clonotype. This chain uses TRBV20-1 with TRBJ2-7; 12 bases match TRBD1. Trimming removed 6 bases from V and 0 bases from J; junction bases left unmatched: 9. The CDR3 sequence is 16 residues long. Germline V gene sequence: CDR1 DFQATT, CDR2 SNEGSKA (reference sequence). The CDR3: CSASGTGGLSSYEQYF. The CDR3 coding sequence is TGCAGTGCCTCCGGGACAGGGGGCCTCAGCTCCTACGAGCAGTACTTC.

This clonotype turned up a few times. The CDR3 nucleotides are TGTGCCAGCAGTTTAACAGGGGTCTTGGATGAGCAGTTCTTC. Its protein product is CASSLTGVLDEQFF. The rearrangement uses TRBV12-3 or TRBV12-4 and TRBJ2-1, with 7 bases matching TRBD1. The CDR3 consists of 14 residues. V lost 2 bases to trimming and J lost 8 bases; unmatched junction nucleotides: 6.

J is TRBJ1-1 and V is TRBV13; D unclear. V shed 4 bases and J shed 0 bases, with 12 bases lying between them. Looked up from germline, CDR1 is PRHDT and CDR2 is FYEKMQ (reference sequence). The CDR3 covers 15 residues. The CDR3 DNA reads TGTGCCAGCAGCTACAACAGAAACATGAACACTGAAGCTTTCTTT. Translated: CASSYNRNMNTEAFF.

This clonotype has more than one count but fewer than ten. The chain carries TRBV15 and TRBJ2-7; possible D gene TRBD2, 6 bases. Trimming took off 0 bases at V and 6 bases at J, with 9 bases between the two ends. CDR3 length: 13 residues. Germline CDR1 reads LNHNV; CDR2 reads YYDKDF (reference sequence). The CDR3 DNA reads as TGTGCCACCAGCAGAGATAGACTAGTCGAGCAGTACTTC. Translating it yields CATSRDRLVEQYF.

This rearrangement joins TRBV28 to TRBJ2-2; TRBD1 aligns across 8 bases. This CDR3 comprises 15 residues. Trimming cost V 6 bases and J 5 bases; bases outside gene matches: 8. Germline V CDR1 and CDR2: MDHEN, SYDVKM. CDR3 region: CASSKDRVVTGELFF. The CDR3 DNA is TGTGCCAGCAGCAAGGACAGGGTGGTAACCGGGGAGCTGTTTTTT.

This clonotype was counted at least ten times. The chain uses TRBV5-1 and TRBJ2-5, with 8 bases aligning to TRBD1. CDR1 and CDR2 from the germline V gene are SGHRS and YFSETQ. This CDR3 is 13 amino acids long. The V and J ends lost 4 bases and 5 bases, in that order; junction bases with no gene match: 4. This CDR3 reads CASSADRVETQYF. DNA for the CDR3: TGCGCCAGCAGCGCGGACAGGGTTGAGACCCAGTACTTC. Full variable domain (remainder filled in from reference TRBV5-1 and TRBJ2-5): KAGVTQTPRYLIKTRGQQVTLSCSPISGHRSVSWYQQTPGQGLQFLFEYFSETQRNKGNFPGRFSGRQFSNSRSEMNVSTLELGDSALYLCASSADRVETQYFGPGTRLLVL.

This clonotype was seen a few times. The J gene is TRBJ2-5, the V gene TRBV28; 12 nucleotides match TRBD2. The CDR3 runs to 16 residues. CDR1 is MDHEN and CDR2 is SYDVKM in the germline V gene. With V trimmed by 5 bases and J by 3 bases, 7 bases remained unmatched. The CDR3 here is CASSGRLAGAEETQYF. The CDR3 DNA is TGTGCCAGCAGTGGTCGACTAGCGGGGGCAGAAGAGACCCAGTACTTC.

The rearrangement joins TRBV20-1 to TRBJ2-3; 8 bases are shared with TRBD1. CDR3 length equals 16 residues. Trimming cost V 6 bases and J 3 bases; bases outside gene matches: 14. CDR1 and CDR2 (germline): DFQATT, SNEGSKA (reference sequence). CDR3 in amino acids: CSAPTQGRGRTDTQYF. The CDR3 region has the DNA TGCAGTGCCCCAACCCAGGGCAGGGGGCGGACAGATACGCAGTATTTT.

This clonotype came up many times. The rearrangement links TRBV5-5 to TRBJ2-7, with D maybe TRBD2 (6 bases). The V end lost 0 bases, the J end lost 2 bases, and 9 bases lay between the germline ends. Germline values: CDR1 SGHKS, CDR2 YYEKEE (reference sequence). The CDR3 covers 14 residues. CDR3: CASSLEGLTYEQYF. The DNA for the CDR3 is TGTGCCAGCAGCTTGGAGGGACTTACCTACGAGCAGTACTTC. The full variable domain, rest sourced from reference TRBV5-5 and TRBJ2-7, is DAGVTQSPTHLIKTRGQQVTLRCSPISGHKSVSWYQQVLGQGPQFIFQYYEKEERGRGNFPDRFSARQFPNYSSELNVNALLLGDSALYLCASSLEGLTYEQYFGPGTRLTVT.

The sample holds a few counts of this clonotype. The rearrangement joins TRBV9 to TRBJ2-2; D not certain. The CDR3 covers 14 residues. Trimming took 0 bases from V and 4 from J, leaving 7 bases between them. Germline CDR1 and CDR2: SGDLS and YYNGEE. CDR3 residues: CASSVGRATGELFF. In DNA form, the CDR3 reads TGTGCCAGCAGCGTAGGACGGGCCACCGGGGAGCTGTTTTTT.

This chain links TRBV27 with TRBJ2-7, with TRBD2 as a possible D gene (6 bases). V gave up 5 bases and J gave up 4 bases, with 18 bases separating them. Per the germline V gene, CDR1 is MNHEY and CDR2 is SMNVEV (reference sequence). This CDR3 comprises 15 residues. CDR3 amino acids: CASSPYPVGGYEQYF. DNA of the CDR3: TGTGCCAGCAGTCCCTACCCGGTGGGGGGTTACGAGCAGTACTTC.

As to this clonotype: The junction departs from germline at one end; a sequencing error may be responsible. The V and J genes are TRBV20-1 and TRBJ2-3; D is possibly TRBD1 (5 bases). Germline CDR1 is DFQATT and CDR2 is SNEGSKA (reference sequence). The CDR3 runs 16 residues. The DNA for the CDR3 is TGCTGTGCTAGAAAGTTCCGAGCAGGGAACACAGATACGCAGTATTTT. Translation: CCARKFRAGNTDTQYF.